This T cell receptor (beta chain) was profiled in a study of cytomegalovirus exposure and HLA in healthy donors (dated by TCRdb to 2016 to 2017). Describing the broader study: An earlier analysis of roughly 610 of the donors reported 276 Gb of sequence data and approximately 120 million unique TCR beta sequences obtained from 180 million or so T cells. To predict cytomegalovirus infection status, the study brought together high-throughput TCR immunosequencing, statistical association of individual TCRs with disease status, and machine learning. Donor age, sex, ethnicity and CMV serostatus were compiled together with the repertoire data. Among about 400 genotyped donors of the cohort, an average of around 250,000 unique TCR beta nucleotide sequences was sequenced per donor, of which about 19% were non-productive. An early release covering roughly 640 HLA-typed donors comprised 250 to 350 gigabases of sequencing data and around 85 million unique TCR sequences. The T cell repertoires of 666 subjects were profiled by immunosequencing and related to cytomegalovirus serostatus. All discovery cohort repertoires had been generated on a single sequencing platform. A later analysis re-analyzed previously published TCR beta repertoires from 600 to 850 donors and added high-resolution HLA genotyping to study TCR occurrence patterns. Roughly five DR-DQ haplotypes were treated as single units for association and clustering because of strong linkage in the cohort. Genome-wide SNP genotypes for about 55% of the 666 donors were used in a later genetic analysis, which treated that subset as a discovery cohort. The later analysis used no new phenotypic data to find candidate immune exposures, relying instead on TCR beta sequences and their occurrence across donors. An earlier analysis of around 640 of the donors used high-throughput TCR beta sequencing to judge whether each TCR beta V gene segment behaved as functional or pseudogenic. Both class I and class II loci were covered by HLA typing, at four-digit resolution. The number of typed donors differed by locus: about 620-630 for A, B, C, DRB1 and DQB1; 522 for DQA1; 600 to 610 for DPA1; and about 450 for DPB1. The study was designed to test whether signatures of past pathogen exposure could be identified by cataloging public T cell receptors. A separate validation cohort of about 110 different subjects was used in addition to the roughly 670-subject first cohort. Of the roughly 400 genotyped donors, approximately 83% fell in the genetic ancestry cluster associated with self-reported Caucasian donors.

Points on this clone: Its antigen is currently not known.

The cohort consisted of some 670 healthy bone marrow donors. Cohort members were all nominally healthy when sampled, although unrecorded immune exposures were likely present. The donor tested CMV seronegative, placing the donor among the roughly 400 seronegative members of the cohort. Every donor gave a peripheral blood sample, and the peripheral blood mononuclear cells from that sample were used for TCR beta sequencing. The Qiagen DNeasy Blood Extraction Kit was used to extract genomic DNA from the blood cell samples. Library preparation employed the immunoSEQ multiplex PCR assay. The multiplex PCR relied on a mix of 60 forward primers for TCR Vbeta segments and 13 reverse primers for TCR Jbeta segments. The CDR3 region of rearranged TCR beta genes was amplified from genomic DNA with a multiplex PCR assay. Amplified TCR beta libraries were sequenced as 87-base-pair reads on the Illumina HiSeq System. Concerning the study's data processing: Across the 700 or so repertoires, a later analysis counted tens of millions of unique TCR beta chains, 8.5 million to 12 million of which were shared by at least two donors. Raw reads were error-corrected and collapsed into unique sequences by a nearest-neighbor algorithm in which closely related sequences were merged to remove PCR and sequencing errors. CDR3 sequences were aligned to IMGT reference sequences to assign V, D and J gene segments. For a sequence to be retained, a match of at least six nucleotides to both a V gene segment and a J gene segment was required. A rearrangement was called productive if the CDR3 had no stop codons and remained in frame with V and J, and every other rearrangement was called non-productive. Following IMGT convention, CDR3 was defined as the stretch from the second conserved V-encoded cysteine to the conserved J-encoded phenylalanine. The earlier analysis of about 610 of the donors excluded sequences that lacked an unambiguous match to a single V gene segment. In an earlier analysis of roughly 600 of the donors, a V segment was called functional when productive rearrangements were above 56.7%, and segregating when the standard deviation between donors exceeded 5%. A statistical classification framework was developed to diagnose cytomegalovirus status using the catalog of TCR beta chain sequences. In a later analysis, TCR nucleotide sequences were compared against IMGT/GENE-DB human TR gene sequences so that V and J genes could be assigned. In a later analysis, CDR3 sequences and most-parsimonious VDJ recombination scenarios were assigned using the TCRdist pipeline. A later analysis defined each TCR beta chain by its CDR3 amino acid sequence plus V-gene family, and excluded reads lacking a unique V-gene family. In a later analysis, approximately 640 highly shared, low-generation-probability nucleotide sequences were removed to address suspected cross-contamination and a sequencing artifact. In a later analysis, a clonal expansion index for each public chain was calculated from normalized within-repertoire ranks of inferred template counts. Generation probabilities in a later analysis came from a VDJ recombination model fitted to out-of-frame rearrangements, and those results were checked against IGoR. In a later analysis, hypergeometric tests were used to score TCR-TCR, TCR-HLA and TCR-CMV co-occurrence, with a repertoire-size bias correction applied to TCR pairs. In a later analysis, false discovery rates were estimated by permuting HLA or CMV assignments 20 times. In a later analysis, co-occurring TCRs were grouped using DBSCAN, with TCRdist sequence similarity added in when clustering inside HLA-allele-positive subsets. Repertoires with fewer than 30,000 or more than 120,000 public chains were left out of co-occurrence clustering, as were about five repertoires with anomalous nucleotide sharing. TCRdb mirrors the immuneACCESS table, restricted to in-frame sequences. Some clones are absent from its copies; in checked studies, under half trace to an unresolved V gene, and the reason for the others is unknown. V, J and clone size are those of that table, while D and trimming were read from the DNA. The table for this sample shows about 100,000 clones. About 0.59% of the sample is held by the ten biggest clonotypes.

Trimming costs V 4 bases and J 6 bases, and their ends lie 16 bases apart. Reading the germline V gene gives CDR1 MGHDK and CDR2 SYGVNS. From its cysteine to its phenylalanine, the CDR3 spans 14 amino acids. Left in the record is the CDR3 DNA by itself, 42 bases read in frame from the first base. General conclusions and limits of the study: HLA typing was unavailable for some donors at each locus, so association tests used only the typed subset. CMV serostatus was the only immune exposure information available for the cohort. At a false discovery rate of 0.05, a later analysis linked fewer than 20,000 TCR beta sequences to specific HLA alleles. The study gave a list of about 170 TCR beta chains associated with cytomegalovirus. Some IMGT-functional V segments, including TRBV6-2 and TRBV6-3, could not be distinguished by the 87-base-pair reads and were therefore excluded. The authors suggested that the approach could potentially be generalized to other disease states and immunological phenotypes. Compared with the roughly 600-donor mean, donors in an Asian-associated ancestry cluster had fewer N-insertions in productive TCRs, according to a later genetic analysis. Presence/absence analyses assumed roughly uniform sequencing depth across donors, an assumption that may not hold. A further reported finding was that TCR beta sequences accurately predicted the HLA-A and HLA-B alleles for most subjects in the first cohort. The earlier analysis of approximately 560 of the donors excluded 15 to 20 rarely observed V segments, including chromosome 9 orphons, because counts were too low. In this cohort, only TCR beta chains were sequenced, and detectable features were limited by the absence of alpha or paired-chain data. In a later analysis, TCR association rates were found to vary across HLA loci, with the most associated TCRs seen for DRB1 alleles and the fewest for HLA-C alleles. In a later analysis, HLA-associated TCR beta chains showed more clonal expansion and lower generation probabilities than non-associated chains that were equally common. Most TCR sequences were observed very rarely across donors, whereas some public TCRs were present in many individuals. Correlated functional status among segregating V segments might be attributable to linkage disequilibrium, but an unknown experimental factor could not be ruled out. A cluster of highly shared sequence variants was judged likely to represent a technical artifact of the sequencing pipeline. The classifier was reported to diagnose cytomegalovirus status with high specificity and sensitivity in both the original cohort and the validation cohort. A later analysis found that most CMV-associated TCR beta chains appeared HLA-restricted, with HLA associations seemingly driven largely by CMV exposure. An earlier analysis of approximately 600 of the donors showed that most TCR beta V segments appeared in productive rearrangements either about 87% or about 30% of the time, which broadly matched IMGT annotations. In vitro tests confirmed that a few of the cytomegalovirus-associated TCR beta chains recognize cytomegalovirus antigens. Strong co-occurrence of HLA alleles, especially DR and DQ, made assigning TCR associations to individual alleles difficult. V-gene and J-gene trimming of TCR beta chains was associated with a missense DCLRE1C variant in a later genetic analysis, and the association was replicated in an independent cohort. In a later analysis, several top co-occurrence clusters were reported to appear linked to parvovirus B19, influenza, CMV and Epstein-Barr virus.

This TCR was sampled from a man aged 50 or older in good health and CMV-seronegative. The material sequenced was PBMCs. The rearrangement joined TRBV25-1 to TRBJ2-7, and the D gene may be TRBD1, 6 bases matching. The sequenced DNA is TGTGCCAGCAGTGCCGGGACAACCCCTTTCGAGCAGTACTTC. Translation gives CASSAGTTPFEQYF.